This T cell receptor beta chain was recorded in a study of OX40 agonist ivuxolimab in advanced cancers. As for the study in general: Ivuxolimab, an antibody acting as an agonist of OX40 (CD134), was used to treat patients. Study findings and constraints: Individuals who were partial responders at 0.1-3.0 mg/kg had clonal expansion that ranked among the lowest.

The CDR3 extends over 15 amino acids. V was cut by 1 base and J by 5 bases, with 13 bases left in between. Germline V CDR1 and CDR2: SGHAT, FQNNGV. Assay used: immunoSEQ multiplex PCR; TCRdb lists only in-frame clones, some missing. The table lists 70,000 to 95,000 clones, about 88% of them singletons. About this clone: What it binds is not known.

V usage is TRBV11-2 and J usage is TRBJ2-3; possibly TRBD1 for D (6 bases). The clonotype originates from an adult with an advanced solid tumor such as melanoma, head and neck, liver or kidney cancer. The sample here was CD4+ or CD8+ T cells sorted from blood, taken in a trial of the OX40 agonist ivuxolimab. The CDR3 is CASSLVWVGQDTQYF. The CDR3 DNA reads as TGTGCCAGCAGCTTAGTCTGGGTGGGACAAGATACGCAGTATTTT.